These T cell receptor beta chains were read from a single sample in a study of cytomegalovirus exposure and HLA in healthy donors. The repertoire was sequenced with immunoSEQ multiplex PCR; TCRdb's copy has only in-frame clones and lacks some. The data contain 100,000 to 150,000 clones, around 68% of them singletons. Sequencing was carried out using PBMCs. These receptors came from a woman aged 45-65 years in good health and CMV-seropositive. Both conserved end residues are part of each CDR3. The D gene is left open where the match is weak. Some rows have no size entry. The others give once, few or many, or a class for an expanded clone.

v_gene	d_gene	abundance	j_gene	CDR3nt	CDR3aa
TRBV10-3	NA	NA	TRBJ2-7	TGTGCCATCAGGAAAGACACCTACGAGCAGTACTTC	CAIRKDTYEQYF
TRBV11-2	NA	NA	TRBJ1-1	TGTGCCAGCAGCTTGGGAGACAGGTTGAACACTGAAGCTTTCTTT	CASSLGDRLNTEAFF
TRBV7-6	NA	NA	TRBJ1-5	TGTGCCAGCAGCTTAGAGGCAGGGCTGAGCAATCAGCCCCAGCATTTT	CASSLEAGLSNQPQHF
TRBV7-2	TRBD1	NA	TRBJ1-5	TGTGCCAGCAGCGTACAGGGGTTTGAGCCCCAGCATTTT	CASSVQGFEPQHF
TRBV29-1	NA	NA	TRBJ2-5	TGCAGCGTTTACTCCCCCCCCCGGGTAGAGACCCAGTACTTC	CSVYSPPRVETQYF
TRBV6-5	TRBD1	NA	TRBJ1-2	TGTGCCAGCAGGCGGACAGGGAGCGGCTACACCTTC	CASRRTGSGYTF
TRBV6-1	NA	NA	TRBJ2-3	TGTGCCAGCAGTGCACTACGCACAGATACGCAGTATTTT	CASSALRTDTQYF
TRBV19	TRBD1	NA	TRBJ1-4	TGTGCCAGTAGGAGGACAGGGGTTGGTGAAAAACTGTTTTTT	CASRRTGVGEKLFF
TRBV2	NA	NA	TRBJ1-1	TGTGCCAGCAGTGAAGATAGTCAGGGGTCCACTGAAGCTTTCTTT	CASSEDSQGSTEAFF
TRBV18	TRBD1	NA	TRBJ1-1	TGTGCCAGCTCACGCGACAGGGGAGACACTGAAGCTTTCTTT	CASSRDRGDTEAFF
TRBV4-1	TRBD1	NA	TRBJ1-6	TGCGCCAGCAGCCTGGGACAGGGGAGTTCACCCCTCCACTTT	CASSLGQGSSPLHF
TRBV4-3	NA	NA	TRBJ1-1	TGCGCCAGCAGCCCGATCGCCGAGACAGGGAACACTGAAGCTTTCTTT	CASSPIAETGNTEAFF
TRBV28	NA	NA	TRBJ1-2	TGTGCCAGCAGTCCACCCCGGTCAGGGATGGTGGATGGCTACACCTTC	CASSPPRSGMVDGYTF
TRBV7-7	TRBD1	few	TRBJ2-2	TGTGCCAGCAGCCCCAGGGGGCAGGGCACCGGGGAGCTGTTTTTT	CASSPRGQGTGELFF
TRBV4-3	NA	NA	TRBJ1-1	TGCGCCAGCAGCCACACGAGGGAAACGAACACTGAAGCTTTCTTT	CASSHTRETNTEAFF
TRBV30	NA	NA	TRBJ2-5	TGTGCCTGGAGTCCCTCCCAAGAGACCCAGTACTTC	CAWSPSQETQYF
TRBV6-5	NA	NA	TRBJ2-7	TGTGCCAGCAGTCCAACTCAGTGGGCCGAGCAGTACTTC	CASSPTQWAEQYF
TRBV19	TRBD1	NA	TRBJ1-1	TGTGCCAGTAGTATAAGGACAGGGTCTCGGAACACTGAAGCTTTCTTT	CASSIRTGSRNTEAFF
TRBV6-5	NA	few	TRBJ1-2	TGTGCCAGCAGATCAATCAACCAGGGCCGCTATGGCTACACCTTC	CASRSINQGRYGYTF
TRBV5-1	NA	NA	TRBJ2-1	TGCGCCAGCAGCCCGTCCAATGAGCAGTTCTTC	CASSPSNEQFF
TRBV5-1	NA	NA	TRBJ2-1	TGCGCCAGCAGCCTTAACGTGGGGGCCCACTTATACAATGAGCAGTTCTTC	CASSLNVGAHLYNEQFF
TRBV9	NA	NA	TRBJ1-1	TGTGCCAGCAGCGCCTTGCCCAGTTTGAACACTGAAGCTTTCTTT	CASSALPSLNTEAFF
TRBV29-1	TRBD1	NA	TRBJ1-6	TGCAGCGTCGGGGGACAGGGCAACTCACCCCTCCACTTT	CSVGGQGNSPLHF
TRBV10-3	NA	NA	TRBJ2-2	TGTGCCATCAAGAAACCGGGGGGGACAGGGTCGGACGGGGAGCTGTTTTTT	CAIKKPGGTGSDGELFF
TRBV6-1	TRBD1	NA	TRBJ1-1	TGTGCCAGCAGTGAACCCGGGACAGGGGACTTGAACACTGAAGCTTTCTTT	CASSEPGTGDLNTEAFF
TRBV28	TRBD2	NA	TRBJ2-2	TGTGCCAGCTGGGATAGCGGGAGGGGCCGGGAGCTGTTTTTT	CASWDSGRGRELFF
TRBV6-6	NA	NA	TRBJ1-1	TGTGCCAGCGCAGGGGCGCGCGGCACTGAAGCTTTCTTT	CASAGARGTEAFF
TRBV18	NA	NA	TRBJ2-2	TGTGCCAGCTCCGACAGTTACACCGGGGAGCTGTTTTTT	CASSDSYTGELFF
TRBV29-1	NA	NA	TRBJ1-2	TGCAGCGTTGACTCCAGGGAGGTGCATGGCTACACCTTC	CSVDSREVHGYTF
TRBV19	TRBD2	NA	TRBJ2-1	TGTGCCAGTAGTACGGGACTAGCGGGGGGTCCCGGAGGCGAGCAGTTCTTC	CASSTGLAGGPGGEQFF
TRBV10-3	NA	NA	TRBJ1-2	TGTGCCATCAGTGAGGCGGGGTCGGGAAACTATGGCTACACCTTC	CAISEAGSGNYGYTF
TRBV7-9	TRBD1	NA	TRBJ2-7	TGTGCCAGCAGCCAGCTTACAGGGGCGTCCTACGAGCAGTACTTC	CASSQLTGASYEQYF
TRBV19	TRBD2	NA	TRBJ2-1	TGTGCCAGTAGTATACCGCTGGGGGGGAATGAGCAGTTCTTC	CASSIPLGGNEQFF
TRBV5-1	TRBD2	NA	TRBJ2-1	TGCGCCAGCAGCTTATCCCTGACGAGCGGGAGTGAAAATGAGCAGTTCTTC	CASSLSLTSGSENEQFF